The entry below describes one T cell receptor beta chain. This clone showed up just once. It has no known antigen specificity. One base away there is no much larger clone; base qualities are not given. The CDR3 regions of human TCRbeta chains were analyzed by immunosequencing. The study's processing was this. Repertoire TCRs were matched against a reference library of SARS-CoV-2-specific TCRs generated with the MIRA antigen-specificity platform. Breadth meant the fraction of unique TCRs that were SARS-CoV-2-associated, whereas depth meant the fraction of total T cells that were SARS-CoV-2-associated. Each spike-specific TCR was assigned to its reactive spike region and to a CD4 or CD8 class using the MIRA data. Log10-transformed breadth and depth values were compared by one-way ANOVA with Sidak's multiple comparisons tests. TCRdb obtained this table from immuneACCESS and retained in-frame rearrangements with V and J assigned. These tables miss some clones; where compared with another copy, unresolved V genes account for less than half of the shortfall, and the remainder is unexplained. V, J and clone size are those of that table, while D and trimming were read from the DNA. The sample table lists roughly 150,000 clones, over 75% of them with a count of one. The biggest ten clones account for 6.9% of the sample.

These data come from a study of T cell responses to AZD1222 COVID-19 vaccine (dated by TCRdb to about 2021). Context from the whole study: Because spike-specific TCR depth and breadth did not differ between the two schedules, AZD1222 recipients who got a second dose at roughly 4 weeks were pooled with those who got a second dose at roughly 12 weeks. Trial participants were enrolled by age into subgroups of 18-55, 56-69 and 70-plus years, and about 150, 27 and 61 TCR-sequenced participants, respectively, were included in these subgroups. TCR sequencing was performed for roughly 250 trial participants, of whom about 200 were given two doses of AZD1222 and some 26 were given two doses of MenACWY control vaccine. On the study overall, not on this receptor specifically: A significant rise in spike-specific TCR breadth and depth was observed after two AZD1222 doses relative to day 0 and relative to MenACWY recipients. Most participants were white British and females outnumbered males, and the authors suggested that clonal diversity may have been underestimated. Nearly half of unique spike-specific TCRs reportedly recognized epitopes outside regions mutated in the B.1.351 and B.1.1.7 variants. In the small 56-69-year group, the increase in depth fell short of significance, most likely because of low power. The vaccine-associated CD4 TCRs covered the entire spike protein, and the dominant responses fell in regions 160-218 and 743-854. Conclusions about previously exposed vaccinees are limited, since just five or six AZD1222 recipients were seropositive for SARS-CoV-2 at baseline. Because no day 14 peak-response samples were available, repertoires were characterized only after the peak T cell response.

This sample's time point label indicates: baseline before first vaccination. Samples from vaccinated people were obtained from the UK trials COV001 and COV002, which included a single-blind randomized controlled phase 2/3 trial of AZD1222 (ChAdOx1 nCoV-19) in healthy adults. For TCRbeta chain sequencing, PBMC samples were collected from trial participants at day 0 and at day 28 after the second dose. The receptor comes from an adult in good health. This material consisted of peripheral blood, taken on day 0 of AZD1222 vaccination.

The DNA sequence is TGTGCCAGCAGGATAAGGACGGGGGGGCGTCGAACCGGGGAGCTGTTTTTT. It translates to CASRIRTGGRRTGELFF. Recombination linked TRBV7-8 to TRBJ2-2; 8 bases in between match TRBD2. Here V drops 6 bases and J drops 5 bases, and the junction holds 14 bases not matched to any gene. Including cysteine and phenylalanine, the CDR3 has 17 amino acids. The entry retains the CDR3 DNA only, 51 bases that are in frame from base 1. Via the germline V gene, CDR1 is SGHVS and CDR2 FQNEAQ. Joined to the reference TRBV7-8 and TRBJ2-2 proteins, this CDR3 gives the full variable domain: GAGVSQSPRYKVAKRGQDVALRCDPISGHVSLFWYQQALGQGPEFLTYFQNEAQLDKSGLPSDRFFAERPEGSVSTLKIQRTQQEDSAVYLCASRIRTGGRRTGELFFGEGSRLTVL.